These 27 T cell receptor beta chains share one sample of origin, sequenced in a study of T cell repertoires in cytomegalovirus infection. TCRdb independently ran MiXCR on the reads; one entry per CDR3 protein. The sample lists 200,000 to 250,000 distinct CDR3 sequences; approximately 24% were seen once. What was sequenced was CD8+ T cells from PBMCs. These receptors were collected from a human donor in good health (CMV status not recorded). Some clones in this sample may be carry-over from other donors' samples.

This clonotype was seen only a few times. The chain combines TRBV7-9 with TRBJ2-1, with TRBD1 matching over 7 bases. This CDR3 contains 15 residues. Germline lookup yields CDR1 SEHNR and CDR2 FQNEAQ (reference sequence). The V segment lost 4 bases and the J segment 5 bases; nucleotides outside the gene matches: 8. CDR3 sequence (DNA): TGTGCCAGCAGCTCAACCCGGACAGGCAACAATGAGCAGTTCTTC. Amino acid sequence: CASSSTRTGNNEQFF.

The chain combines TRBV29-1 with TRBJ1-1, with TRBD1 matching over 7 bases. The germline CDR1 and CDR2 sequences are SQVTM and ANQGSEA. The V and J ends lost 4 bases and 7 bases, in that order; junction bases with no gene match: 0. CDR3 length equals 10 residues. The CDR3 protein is CSVAGGEAFF. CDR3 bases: TGCAGCGTTGCAGGGGGTGAAGCTTTCTTT.

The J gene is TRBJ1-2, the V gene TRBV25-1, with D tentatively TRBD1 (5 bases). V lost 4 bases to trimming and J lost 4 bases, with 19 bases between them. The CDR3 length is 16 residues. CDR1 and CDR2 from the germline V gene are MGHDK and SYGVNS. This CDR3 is CASSAPDGRRGYGYTF. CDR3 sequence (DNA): TGTGCCAGCAGTGCCCCGGACGGCCGGAGGGGCTATGGCTACACCTTC.

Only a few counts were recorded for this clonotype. CDR3 DNA: TGTGCCAGCAGCGTTGGACAGACTAATGGCTACACCTTC. Translation: CASSVGQTNGYTF. This rearrangement joins TRBV7-8 to TRBJ1-2; D possibly corresponds to TRBD1 (6 bases). CDR3 length equals 13 residues. CDR1 and CDR2 (germline): SGHVS, FQNEAQ. V gave up 5 bases and J gave up 6 bases, with 13 bases separating them. Complete variable domain (other parts from reference TRBV7-8 and TRBJ1-2): GAGVSQSPRYKVAKRGQDVALRCDPISGHVSLFWYQQALGQGPEFLTYFQNEAQLDKSGLPSDRFFAERPEGSVSTLKIQRTQQEDSAVYLCASSVGQTNGYTFGSGTRLTVV.

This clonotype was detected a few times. CDR3 coding DNA: TGTGCCAGTAGTACGTTGACAGGGGTGAGCACTGAAGCTTTCTTT. As protein: CASSTLTGVSTEAFF. This chain uses TRBV19 with TRBJ1-1; 8 bases fit TRBD1. CDR3 length: 15 amino acids. J was trimmed by 4 bases and V by 4 bases; bases with no gene match: 8. CDR1 is LNHDA, CDR2 SQIVND, per germline (reference sequence). The full variable domain, rest sourced from reference TRBV19 and TRBJ1-1, is DGGITQSPKYLFRKEGQNVTLSCEQNLNHDAMYWYRQDPGQGLRLIYYSQIVNDFQKGDIAEGYSVSREKKESFPLTVTSAQKNPTAFYLCASSTLTGVSTEAFFGQGTRLTVV.

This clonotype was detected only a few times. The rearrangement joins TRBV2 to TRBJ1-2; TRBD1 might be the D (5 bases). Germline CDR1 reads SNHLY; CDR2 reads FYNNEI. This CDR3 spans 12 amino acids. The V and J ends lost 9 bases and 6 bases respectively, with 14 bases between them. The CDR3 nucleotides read TGTGCCAGTTGGGGGGGAATCGATGGCTACACCTTC. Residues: CASWGGIDGYTF.

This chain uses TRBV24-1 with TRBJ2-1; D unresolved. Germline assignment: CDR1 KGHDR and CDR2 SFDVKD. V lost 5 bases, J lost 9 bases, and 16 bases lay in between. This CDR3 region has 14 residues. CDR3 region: CATSGPQLGGEQFF. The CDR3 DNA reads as TGTGCCACCAGTGGACCCCAGTTGGGCGGTGAGCAGTTCTTC.

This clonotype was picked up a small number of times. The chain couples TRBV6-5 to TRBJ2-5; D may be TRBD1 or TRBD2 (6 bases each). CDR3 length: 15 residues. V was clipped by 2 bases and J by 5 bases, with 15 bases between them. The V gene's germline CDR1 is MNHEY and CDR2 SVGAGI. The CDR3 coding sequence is TGTGCCAGCAGTTACGTCCGGGGGCCGATTGAGACCCAGTACTTC. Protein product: CASSYVRGPIETQYF.

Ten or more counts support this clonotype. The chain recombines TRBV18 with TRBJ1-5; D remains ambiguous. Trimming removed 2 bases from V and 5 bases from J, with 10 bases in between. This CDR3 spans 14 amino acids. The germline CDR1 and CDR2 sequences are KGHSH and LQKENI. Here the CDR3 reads CASSPSEDYQPQHF. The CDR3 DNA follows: TGTGCCAGCTCACCATCGGAGGACTATCAGCCCCAGCATTTT.

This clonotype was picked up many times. DNA of the CDR3: TGTGCCAGCGCCCGAAGGGGGCGGATTTCACCCCTCCACTTT. Translation: CASARRGRISPLHF. The chain is built from TRBV12-3 or TRBV12-4 and TRBJ1-6; 7 bases map to TRBD1. The CDR3 consists of 14 residues. J gave up 9 bases and V 8 bases, and 10 bases lay outside the gene matches.

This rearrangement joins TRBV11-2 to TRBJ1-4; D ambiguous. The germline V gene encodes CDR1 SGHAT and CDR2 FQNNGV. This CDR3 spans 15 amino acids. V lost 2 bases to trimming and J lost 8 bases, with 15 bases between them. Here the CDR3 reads CASSLPYGPQEKLFF. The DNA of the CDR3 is TGTGCCAGCAGCTTACCTTACGGTCCTCAGGAAAAACTGTTTTTT.

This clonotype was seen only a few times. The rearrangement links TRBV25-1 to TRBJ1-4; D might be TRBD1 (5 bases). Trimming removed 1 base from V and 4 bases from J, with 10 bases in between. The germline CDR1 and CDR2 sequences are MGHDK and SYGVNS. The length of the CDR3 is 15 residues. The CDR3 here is CASSEWGDVNEKLFF. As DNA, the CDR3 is TGTGCCAGCAGTGAATGGGGGGATGTTAATGAAAAACTGTTTTTT.

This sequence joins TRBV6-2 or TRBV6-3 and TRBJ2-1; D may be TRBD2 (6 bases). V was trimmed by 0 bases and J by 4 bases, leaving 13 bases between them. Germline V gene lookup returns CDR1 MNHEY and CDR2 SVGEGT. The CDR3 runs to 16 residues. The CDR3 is CASSYSIAGPYNEQFF. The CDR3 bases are TGTGCCAGCAGTTACTCGATCGCGGGGCCTTACAATGAGCAGTTCTTC.

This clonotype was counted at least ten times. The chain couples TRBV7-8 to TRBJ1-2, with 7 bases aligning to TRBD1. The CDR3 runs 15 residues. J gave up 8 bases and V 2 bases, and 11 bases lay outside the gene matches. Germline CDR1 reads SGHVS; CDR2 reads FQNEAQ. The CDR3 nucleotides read TGTGCCAGCAGCTTACTGGGGCAGGGGGTAGGCGGCTACACCTTC. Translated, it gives CASSLLGQGVGGYTF.

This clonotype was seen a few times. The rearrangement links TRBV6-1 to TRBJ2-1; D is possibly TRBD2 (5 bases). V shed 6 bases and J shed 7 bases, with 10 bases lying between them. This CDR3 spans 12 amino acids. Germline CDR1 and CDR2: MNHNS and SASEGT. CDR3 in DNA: TGTGCCAGCAGGACGACGGGGAATGAGCAGTTCTTC. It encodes CASRTTGNEQFF.

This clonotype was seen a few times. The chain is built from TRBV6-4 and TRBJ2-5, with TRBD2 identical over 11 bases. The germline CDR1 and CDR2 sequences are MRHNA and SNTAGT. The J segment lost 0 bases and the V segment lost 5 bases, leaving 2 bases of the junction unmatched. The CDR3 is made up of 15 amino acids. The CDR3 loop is CASSPTSGDQETQYF. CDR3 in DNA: TGTGCCAGCAGTCCGACTAGCGGGGACCAAGAGACCCAGTACTTC.

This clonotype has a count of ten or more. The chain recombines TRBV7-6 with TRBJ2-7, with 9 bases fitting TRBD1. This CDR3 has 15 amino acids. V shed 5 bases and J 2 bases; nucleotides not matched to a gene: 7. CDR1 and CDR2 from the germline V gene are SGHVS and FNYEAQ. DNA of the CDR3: TGTGCCAGCAGCCCGGGGACAGGGATGACCTACGAGCAGTACTTC. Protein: CASSPGTGMTYEQYF.

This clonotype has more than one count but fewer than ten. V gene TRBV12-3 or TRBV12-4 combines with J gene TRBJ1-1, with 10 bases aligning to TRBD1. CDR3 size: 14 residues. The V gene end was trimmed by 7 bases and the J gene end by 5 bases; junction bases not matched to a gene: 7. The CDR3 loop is CASIVTGGRTEAFF. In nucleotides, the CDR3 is TGTGCCAGCATCGTGACAGGGGGCAGGACTGAAGCTTTCTTT.

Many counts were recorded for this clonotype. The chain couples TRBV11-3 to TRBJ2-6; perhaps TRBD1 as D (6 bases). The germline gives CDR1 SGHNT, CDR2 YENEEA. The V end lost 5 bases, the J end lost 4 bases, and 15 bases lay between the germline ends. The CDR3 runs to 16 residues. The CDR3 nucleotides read TGTGCCAGCAGCGACCCAACAGGGAAAGGGGCCAACGTCCTGACTTTC. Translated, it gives CASSDPTGKGANVLTF.

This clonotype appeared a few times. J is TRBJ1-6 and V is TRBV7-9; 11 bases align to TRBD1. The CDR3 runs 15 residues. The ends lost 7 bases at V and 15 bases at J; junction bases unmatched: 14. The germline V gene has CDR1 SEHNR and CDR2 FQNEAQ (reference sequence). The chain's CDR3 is CASTTEWDRGVLLHF. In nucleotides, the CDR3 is TGTGCCAGCACCACCGAATGGGACAGGGGGGTTCTCCTCCACTTT. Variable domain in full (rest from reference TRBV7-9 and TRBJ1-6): DTGVSQNPRHKITKRGQNVTFRCDPISEHNRLYWYRQTLGQGPEFLTYFQNEAQLEKSRLLSDRFSAERPKGSFSTLEIQRTEQGDSAMYLCASTTEWDRGVLLHFGNGTRLTVT.

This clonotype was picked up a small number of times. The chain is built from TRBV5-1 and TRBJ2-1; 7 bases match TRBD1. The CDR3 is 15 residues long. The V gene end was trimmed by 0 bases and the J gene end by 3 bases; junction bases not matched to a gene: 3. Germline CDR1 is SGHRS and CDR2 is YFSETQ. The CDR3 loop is CASSLGQGFYNEQFF. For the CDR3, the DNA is TGCGCCAGCAGCTTGGGACAGGGATTCTACAATGAGCAGTTCTTC.

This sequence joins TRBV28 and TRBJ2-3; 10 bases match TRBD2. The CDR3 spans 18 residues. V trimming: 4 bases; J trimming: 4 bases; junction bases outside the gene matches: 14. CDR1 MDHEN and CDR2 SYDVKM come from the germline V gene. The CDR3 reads CASSSDRIAGGRSDTQYF. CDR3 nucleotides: TGTGCCAGCAGTTCCGATAGAATAGCGGGGGGCCGGTCAGATACGCAGTATTTT.

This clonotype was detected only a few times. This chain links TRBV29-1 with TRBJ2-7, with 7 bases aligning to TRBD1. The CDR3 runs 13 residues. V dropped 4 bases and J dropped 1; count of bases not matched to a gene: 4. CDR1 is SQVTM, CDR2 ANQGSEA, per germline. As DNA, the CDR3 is TGCAGCGTTGTGGACAGGAAATCCTACGAGCAGTACTTC. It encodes CSVVDRKSYEQYF.

The DNA for the CDR3 is TGTGCCAGCAGCTTAGAAGGGACCAAACTGTTTTTT. This translates into CASSLEGTKLFF. This chain links TRBV7-9 with TRBJ1-4; D is perhaps TRBD1 (5 bases). The CDR3 runs 12 residues. Looked up from germline, CDR1 is SEHNR and CDR2 is FQNEAQ (reference sequence). Trimming took off 1 base at V and 11 bases at J, with 8 bases between the two ends.

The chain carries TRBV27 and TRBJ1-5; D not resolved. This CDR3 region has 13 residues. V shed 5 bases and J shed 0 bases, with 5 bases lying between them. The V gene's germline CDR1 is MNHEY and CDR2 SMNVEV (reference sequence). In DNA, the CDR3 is TGTGCCAGCAGTGCCATTAGCAATCAGCCCCAGCATTTT. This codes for CASSAISNQPQHF.

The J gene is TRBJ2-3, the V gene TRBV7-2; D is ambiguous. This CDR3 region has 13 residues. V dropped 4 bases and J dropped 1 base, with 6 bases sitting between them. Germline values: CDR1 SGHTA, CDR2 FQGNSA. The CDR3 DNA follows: TGTGCCAGCAGCTATATACGCACAGATACGCAGTATTTT. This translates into CASSYIRTDTQYF.

The CDR3 DNA reads TGCGCCAGCAGCCAAGATACCAGCACAGATACGCAGTATTTT. Translation: CASSQDTSTDTQYF. This sequence joins TRBV4-3 and TRBJ2-3; D is uncertain. Germline-derived CDR1 and CDR2 are LGHNA and YSLEER. V was trimmed by 0 bases and J by 0 bases, leaving 4 bases between them. The length of the CDR3 is 14 residues.